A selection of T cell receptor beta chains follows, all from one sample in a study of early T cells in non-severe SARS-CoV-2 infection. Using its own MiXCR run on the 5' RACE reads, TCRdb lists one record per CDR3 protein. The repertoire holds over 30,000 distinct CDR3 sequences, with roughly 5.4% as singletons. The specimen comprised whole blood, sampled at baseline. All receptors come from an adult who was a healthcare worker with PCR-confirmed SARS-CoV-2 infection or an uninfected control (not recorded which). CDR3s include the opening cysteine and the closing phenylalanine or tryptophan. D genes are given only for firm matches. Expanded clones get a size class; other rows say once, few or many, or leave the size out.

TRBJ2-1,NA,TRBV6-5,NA,TGTGCCAGCAGCGCCGGGAGTTACAATGAGCAGTTCTTC,CASSAGSYNEQFF
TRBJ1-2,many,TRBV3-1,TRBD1,TGTGCCAGCAGCCAAGCCAGACAGGGTAACGGCTACACCTTC,CASSQARQGNGYTF
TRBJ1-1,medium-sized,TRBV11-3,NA,TGTGCCAGCAGCTCGGAGCGGACTACTGAAGCTTTCTTT,CASSSERTTEAFF
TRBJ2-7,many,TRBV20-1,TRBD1,TGCAGTGCGCAGTTAGACAGGGGTCCTACCTACGAGCAGTACTTC,CSAQLDRGPTYEQYF
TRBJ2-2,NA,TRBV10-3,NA,TGTGCCGCCCGTTCTGGGGGAGGAAGCACCGGGGAGCTGTTTTTT,CAARSGGGSTGELFF
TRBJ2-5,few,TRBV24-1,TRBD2,TGTGCCACCAGCGGACTAGCGGTTGATCAAGAGACCCAGTACTTC,CATSGLAVDQETQYF
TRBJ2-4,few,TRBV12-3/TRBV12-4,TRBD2,TGTGCCAGCAGTTTAGTAGGGAGGGGTGGAAGGACCAAAAACATTCAGTACTTC,CASSLVGRGGRTKNIQYF
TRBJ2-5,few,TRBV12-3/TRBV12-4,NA,TGTGCCAGCAGTTGGAACGCCCAAGAGACCCAGTACTTC,CASSWNAQETQYF
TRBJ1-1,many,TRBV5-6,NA,TGTGCCAGCAGTCCCGATGGACAACTCGGGGGTACTGAAGCTTTCTTT,CASSPDGQLGGTEAFF
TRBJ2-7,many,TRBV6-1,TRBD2,TGTGCCAGCCCCCGACGGGGACTACCTCTTGAGCAGTACTTC,CASPRRGLPLEQYF
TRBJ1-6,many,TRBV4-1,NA,TGCGCCAGCAGCCAAGTTGCCACGGGACGGACTAATTCACCCCTCCACTTT,CASSQVATGRTNSPLHF
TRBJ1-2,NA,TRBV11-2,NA,TGTGCCAGCAGGTCAGGGACCGGCTATGGCTACACCTTC,CASRSGTGYGYTF
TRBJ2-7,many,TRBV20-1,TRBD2,TGCAGTGCTAGACCCCGAGCGGGATTCTCTTACGAGCAGTACTTC,CSARPRAGFSYEQYF
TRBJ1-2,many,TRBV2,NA,TGTGCCAGCATCGTGGAAACTAACTATGGCTACACCTTC,CASIVETNYGYTF
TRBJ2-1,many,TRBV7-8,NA,TGTGCCAGCAGCTTGGGTAGATCTAGCTCCTACAATGAGCAGTTCTTC,CASSLGRSSSYNEQFF
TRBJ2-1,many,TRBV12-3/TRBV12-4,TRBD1,TGTGCCAGCAGTCCGTATCCGGGACAGGTCCAGGGTGAGCAGTTCTTC,CASSPYPGQVQGEQFF
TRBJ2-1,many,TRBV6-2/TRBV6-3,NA,TGTGCCAGCAAGACCAACCTCAACAATGAGCAGTTCTTC,CASKTNLNNEQFF
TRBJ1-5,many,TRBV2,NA,TGTGCCAGCAGTCGATTAAATAGCAATCAGCCCCAGCATTTT,CASSRLNSNQPQHF
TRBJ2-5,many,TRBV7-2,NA,TGTGCCAGCAGCTTAGCCGGAGCGGGTGAGACCCAGTACTTC,CASSLAGAGETQYF
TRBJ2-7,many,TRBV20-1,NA,TGCAGTGCCCTAGGCCACCTCGGGGAGCAGTACTTC,CSALGHLGEQYF
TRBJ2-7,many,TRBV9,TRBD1,TGTGCCAGCAGCCTTGGACAGGGGGCATACGAGCAGTACTTC,CASSLGQGAYEQYF
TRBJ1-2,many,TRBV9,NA,TGTGCCAGCAGCTCCCGGAAGGGCGCAGGGTCCTATGGCTACACCTTC,CASSSRKGAGSYGYTF
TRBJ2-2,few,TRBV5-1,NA,TGCGCCAGCAGCCCTCTCACAGGGCCCGGGGAGCTGTTTTTT,CASSPLTGPGELFF
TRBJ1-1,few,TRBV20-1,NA,TGCAGTGCTATGGCTGGGGTGGCTGGCTCAGCTTTCTTT,CSAMAGVAGSAFF